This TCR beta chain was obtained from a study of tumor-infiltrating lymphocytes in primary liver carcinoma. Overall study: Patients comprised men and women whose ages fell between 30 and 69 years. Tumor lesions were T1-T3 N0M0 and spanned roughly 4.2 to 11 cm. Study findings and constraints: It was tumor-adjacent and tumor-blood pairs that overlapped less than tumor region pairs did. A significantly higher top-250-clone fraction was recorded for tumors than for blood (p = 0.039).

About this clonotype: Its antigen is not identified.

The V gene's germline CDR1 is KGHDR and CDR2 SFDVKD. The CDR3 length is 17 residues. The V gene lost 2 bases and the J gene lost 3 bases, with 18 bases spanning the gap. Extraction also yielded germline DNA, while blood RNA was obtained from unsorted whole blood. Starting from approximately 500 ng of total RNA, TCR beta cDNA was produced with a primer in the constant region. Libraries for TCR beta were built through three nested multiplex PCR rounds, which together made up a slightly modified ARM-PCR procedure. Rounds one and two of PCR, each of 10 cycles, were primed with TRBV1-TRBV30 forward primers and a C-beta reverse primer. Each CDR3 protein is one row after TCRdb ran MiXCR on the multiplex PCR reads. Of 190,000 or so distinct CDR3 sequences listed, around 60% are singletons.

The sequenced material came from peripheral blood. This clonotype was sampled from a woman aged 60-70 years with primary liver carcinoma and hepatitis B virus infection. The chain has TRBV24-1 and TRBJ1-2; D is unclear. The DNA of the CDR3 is TGTGCCACCAGTGATTCCCGTCCTGGAAGGACCTACTATGGCTACACCTTC. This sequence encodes CATSDSRPGRTYYGYTF.